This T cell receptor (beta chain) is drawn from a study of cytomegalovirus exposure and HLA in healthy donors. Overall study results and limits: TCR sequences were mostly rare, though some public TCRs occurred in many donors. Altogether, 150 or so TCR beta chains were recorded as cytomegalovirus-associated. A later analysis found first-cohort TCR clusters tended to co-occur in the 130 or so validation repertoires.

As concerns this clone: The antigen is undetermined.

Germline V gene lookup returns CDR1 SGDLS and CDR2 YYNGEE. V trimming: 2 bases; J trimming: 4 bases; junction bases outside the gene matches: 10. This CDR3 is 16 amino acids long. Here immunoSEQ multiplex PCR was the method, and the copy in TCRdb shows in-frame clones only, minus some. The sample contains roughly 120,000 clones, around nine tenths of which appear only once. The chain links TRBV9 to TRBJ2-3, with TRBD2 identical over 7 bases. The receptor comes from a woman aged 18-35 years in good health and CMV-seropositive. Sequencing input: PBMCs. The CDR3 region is CASSVMGTMGPDTQYF. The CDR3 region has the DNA TGTGCCAGCAGCGTTATGGGGACTATGGGCCCAGATACGCAGTATTTT.